This T cell receptor (beta chain) is drawn from a study of patients and donors after allogeneic stem cell transplantation. This clonotype was detected a few times. Using its own MiXCR run on the RT-PCR reads, TCRdb lists one record per CDR3 protein. The table lists approximately 430,000 distinct CDR3 sequences, approximately 16% of them singletons. This CDR3 spans 12 amino acids. With 7 bases removed from V and 4 bases from J, the gap between germline ends came to 8 bases. The chain is built from TRBV12-3 or TRBV12-4 and TRBJ2-1; D ambiguous. The sequencing sample was made of blood, either unsorted or a sorted T cell fraction (not recorded which). The sequence was obtained from a human donor who was either an allogeneic HSCT recipient or a stem cell or donor lymphocyte infusion donor (not recorded which). It is not recorded whose cells these are; they may come from a transplant donor. CDR3 sequence (DNA): TGTGCCAGCAAGGGTAATTACAATGAGCAGTTCTTC. Residues: CASKGNYNEQFF.